The rows below give T cell receptor beta chains drawn from one sample of a study of blood T cell repertoires in COVID-19. The method was immunoSEQ multiplex PCR; TCRdb's version includes in-frame clones alone and lacks a portion of them. The data show roughly 100,000 clones, with approximately 90% seen just once and 17% held by the top ten. Sequencing was carried out using peripheral blood. The source is a woman aged 80 or over in a cohort sampled during active COVID-19. CDR3s include the opening cysteine and the closing phenylalanine or tryptophan. The D gene is left open where the match is weak. Some rows have no size entry. The others give once, few or many, or a class for an expanded clone.

>16|TRBV24-1|TRBJ2-5|.|few
TGTGCCACCAGTGACCCTACACCGACCGGCGGGGAGACCCAGTACTTC
CATSDPTPTGGETQYF
>15|TRBV18|TRBJ2-2|TRBD2|.
TGTGCCAGCTCAGGGGGACTAACCGACACCGGGGAGCTGTTTTTT
CASSGGLTDTGELFF
>12|TRBV19|TRBJ1-1|.|.
TGTGCCAGTAGTATTAGGAACACTGAAGCTTTCTTT
CASSIRNTEAFF
>17|TRBV21-1|TRBJ2-7|.|few
TGTGCCAGCAGCAAAAGCGGGGGGAAGCGGGAAGGGTACGAGCAGTACTTC
CASSKSGGKREGYEQYF
>15|TRBV19|TRBJ1-5|TRBD1|.
TGTGCCAGTAGTATAGCACAGGGGATTGATCAGCCCCAGCATTTT
CASSIAQGIDQPQHF
>14|TRBV19|TRBJ1-3|.|.
TGTGCCGCGGCCCCGCAGGGTGCTGGAAACACCATATATTTT
CAAAPQGAGNTIYF
>16|TRBV19|TRBJ1-2|.|.
TGTGCCAGTAGGGGAGGGTCGACAGTGCCTAACTATGGCTACACCTTC
CASRGGSTVPNYGYTF
>14|TRBV25-1|TRBJ1-1|TRBD1|.
TGTGCCAGCAGTGGGACAGGGGTCAACACTGAAGCTTTCTTT
CASSGTGVNTEAFF
>18|TRBV18|TRBJ2-3|TRBD2|.
TGTGCCAGCTCACCAAAGCCTAGCGGGGGCTATAGCACAGATACGCAGTATTTT
CASSPKPSGGYSTDTQYF
>15|TRBV30|TRBJ2-1|.|.
TGTGCCTGGAGTTATAGGGGTAGCTCCTACAATGAGCAGTTCTTC
CAWSYRGSSYNEQFF
>15|TRBV7-2|TRBJ2-2|.|.
TGTGCCAGCAGCACAGATTTCGCGAACACCGGGGAGCTGTTTTTT
CASSTDFANTGELFF
>16|TRBV25-1|TRBJ2-1|TRBD2|.
TGTGCCAGCAGTGGACCAACTAGCGGGAGGGCCTATGAGCAGTTCTTC
CASSGPTSGRAYEQFF
>14|TRBV18|TRBJ2-5|TRBD1|once
TGTGCCAGCTCCCCCGGGGGACAGGAGCCCATTAACTACTTC
CASSPGGQEPINYF
>15|TRBV6-5|TRBJ2-1|TRBD2|.
TGTGCCAGCAGTTACCTAGGACTAGCAGTGAATGAGCAGTTCTTC
CASSYLGLAVNEQFF
>15|TRBV18|TRBJ1-2|.|.
TGTGCCAGCTCACCGGGGTCGGGGGGCGCCTATGGCTACACCTTC
CASSPGSGGAYGYTF
>15|TRBV7-9|TRBJ2-1|.|.
TGTGCCAGCAGCTTAGCGGGGCGACTGGCTGGTGAGCAGTTCTTC
CASSLAGRLAGEQFF
>17|TRBV7-2|TRBJ1-4|TRBD1|.
TGTGCCAGCAGCTTAGCGCCCGATAGGACAGGGCTTCTAAAACTGTTTTTT
CASSLAPDRTGLLKLFF
>13|TRBV30|TRBJ2-2|TRBD2|.
TGTGCCTGGAGGGGACTAGTAGGCGGGGAGCTGTTTTTT
CAWRGLVGGELFF
>13|TRBV6-1|TRBJ1-6|.|.
TGTGCCAGCAGTGAAGCGGCAGGGGCACCCCTCCACTTT
CASSEAAGAPLHF
>14|TRBV6-5|TRBJ2-5|.|.
TGTGCCAGCAGCCCCACAGGGATCCCAGAGACCCAGTACTTC
CASSPTGIPETQYF
>15|TRBV19|TRBJ1-5|.|.
TGTGCCAGTGGTCCCGGGACATTCAGCAATCAGCCCCAGCATTTT
CASGPGTFSNQPQHF
>17|TRBV7-9|TRBJ1-3|.|few
TGTGCCAGCAGCCGACTTTCCCGAGGGCTATTGGGGAACACCATATATTTT
CASSRLSRGLLGNTIYF
>16|TRBV18|TRBJ2-3|TRBD2|.
TGTGCCAGCTTATACGGGACTAGCGGGGGCACAGATACGCAGTATTTT
CASLYGTSGGTDTQYF
>15|TRBV6-5|TRBJ2-3|.|few
TGTGCCAGCAGACCGGACTATTCTAGCACAGATACGCAGTATTTT
CASRPDYSSTDTQYF
>12|TRBV12-3/TRBV12-4|TRBJ2-3|.|.
TGTGCCGGGGCAGCTAGCACAGATACGCAGTATTTT
CAGAASTDTQYF
>16|TRBV11-2|TRBJ1-4|.|.
TGTGCCAGCAGCTTAAGCGGCAGGCCAACTAATGAAAAACTGTTTTTT
CASSLSGRPTNEKLFF
>14|TRBV10-1|TRBJ1-1|TRBD1|.
TGCGCCAGCAGGGGACAGGGGGCCAACACTGAAGCTTTCTTT
CASRGQGANTEAFF
>13|TRBV11-2|TRBJ2-1|.|.
TGTGCCAGCAGTTATTCTAGCGTTGGCGAGCAGTTCTTC
CASSYSSVGEQFF
>14|TRBV7-8|TRBJ2-7|TRBD1|.
TGTGCCAGCAGCTTAAGCGACAGGGACTACGAGCAGTACTTC
CASSLSDRDYEQYF
>13|TRBV27|TRBJ1-2|.|.
TGTGCCAGCAGCGGGGGGGGGAACTATGGCTACACCTTC
CASSGGGNYGYTF
>14|TRBV15|TRBJ2-2|.|.
TGTGCCACCAGCGAACACCCCAACACCGGGGAGCTGTTTTTT
CATSEHPNTGELFF
>13|TRBV5-6|TRBJ1-2|TRBD1|.
TGTGCCAGCAGCTCAGGACAGGGGTATGGCTACACCTTC
CASSSGQGYGYTF
>15|TRBV28|TRBJ2-3|.|.
TGTGCCAGCAGTTTCGAGGGAGACCTTACAGATACGCAGTATTTT
CASSFEGDLTDTQYF
>17|TRBV23-1|TRBJ2-1|TRBD2|.
TGCGCCAGCAGTCCGGGTCCACTAGCGGGAGACCACAATGAGCAGTTCTTC
CASSPGPLAGDHNEQFF
>15|TRBV28|TRBJ1-5|.|.
TGTGCCAGCAGGCCTTGGACAGCTGATGATCAGCCCCAGCATTTT
CASRPWTADDQPQHF
>15|TRBV5-8|TRBJ2-7|TRBD2|.
TGTGCCAGCAGAGCCGTCCGGGGGGGACCCTACGAGCAGTACTTC
CASRAVRGGPYEQYF
>15|TRBV6-5|TRBJ2-7|TRBD1|.
TGTGCCAGCAGTCGGGACAGGGGCCTTGCCTACGAGCAGTACTTC
CASSRDRGLAYEQYF
>14|TRBV6-5|TRBJ1-1|.|.
TGTGCCAGCAGTAACCCCCCAGGGAGGGCTGAAGCTTTCTTT
CASSNPPGRAEAFF
>15|TRBV20-1|TRBJ2-7|.|.
TGCAGTGCTAGTGGCGGGACAGCCAATTCCTACGAGCAGTACTTC
CSASGGTANSYEQYF
>13|TRBV19|TRBJ1-1|.|once
TGTGCCAGTAAGGGGGACAAGAACACTGAAGCTTTTTTT
CASKGDKNTEAFF
>13|TRBV11-2|TRBJ2-7|.|.
TGTGCCAGCAGCATTAGCGGTCCCTACGAGCAGTACTTC
CASSISGPYEQYF
>15|TRBV6-4|TRBJ1-6|.|.
TGTGCCAGCAGTGAGACTTACGGTTTTAATTCACCCCTCCACTTT
CASSETYGFNSPLHF
>15|TRBV5-1|TRBJ1-3|.|.
TGCGCCAGCCACCCGGGGGGGGACTCTGGAAACACCATATATTTT
CASHPGGDSGNTIYF
>17|TRBV15|TRBJ1-2|.|.
TGTGCCACCAGCAGAGGGGGCTTCCCGGAAGCTAACTATGGCTACACCTTC
CATSRGGFPEANYGYTF
>13|TRBV19|TRBJ1-1|.|.
TGTGCCAGTATGCCCAGGGAGAACACTGAAGCTTTCTTT
CASMPRENTEAFF
>16|TRBV7-2|TRBJ2-1|.|once
TGTGCCAGCAGCTTAATTTGGACGTCCTTATCGGGGGAGCAGTTCTTC
CASSLIWTSLSGEQFF